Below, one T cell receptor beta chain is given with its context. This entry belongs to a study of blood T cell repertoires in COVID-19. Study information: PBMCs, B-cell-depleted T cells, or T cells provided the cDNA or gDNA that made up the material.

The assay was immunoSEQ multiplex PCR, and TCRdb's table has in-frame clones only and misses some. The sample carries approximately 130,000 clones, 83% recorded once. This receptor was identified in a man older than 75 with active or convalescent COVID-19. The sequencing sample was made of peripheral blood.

The CDR3 region is CASSMARQGASEAFF. As DNA, the CDR3 is TGTGCCAGTAGTATGGCAAGGCAGGGGGCTTCTGAAGCTTTCTTT. This chain uses TRBV19 with TRBJ1-1; 8 nucleotides agree with TRBD1. Looked up from germline, CDR1 is LNHDA and CDR2 is SQIVND (reference sequence). Germline trimming cut 3 bases from V and 6 bases from J; bases unmatched to any gene: 9. This CDR3 has 15 amino acids.